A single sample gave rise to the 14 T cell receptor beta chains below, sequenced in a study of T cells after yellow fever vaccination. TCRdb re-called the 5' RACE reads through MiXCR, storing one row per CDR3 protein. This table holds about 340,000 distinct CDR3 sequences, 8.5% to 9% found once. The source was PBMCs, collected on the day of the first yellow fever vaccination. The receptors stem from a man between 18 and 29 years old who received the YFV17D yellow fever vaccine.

CDR3 nucleotides: TGTGCCAGCAGCGTGGAGGGGGCGGCAGGAAACACCATATATTTT. This encodes CASSVEGAAGNTIYF. V is TRBV9 and J is TRBJ1-3; TRBD1 matches at 7 bases. Unmatched junction bases numbered 6, after V lost 2 bases and J lost 4 bases. The CDR3 totals 15 residues. Germline values: CDR1 SGDLS, CDR2 YYNGEE. Full variable domain (outside the CDR3, taken from reference TRBV9 and TRBJ1-3): DSGVTQTPKHLITATGQRVTLRCSPRSGDLSVYWYQQSLDQGLQFLIQYYNGEERAKGNILERFSAQQFPDLHSELNLSSLELGDSALYFCASSVEGAAGNTIYFGEGSWLTVV.

CDR3 amino acids: CSAREAGAGELFF. CDR3 DNA sequence: TGCAGTGCTAGAGAAGCGGGTGCCGGGGAGCTGTTTTTT. The chain has TRBV20-1 and TRBJ2-2; tentative D call: TRBD2 (6 bases). The V gene lost 0 bases and the J gene lost 6 bases, with 8 bases spanning the gap. Germline CDR1 reads DFQATT; CDR2 reads SNEGSKA (reference sequence). This CDR3 is 13 amino acids long.

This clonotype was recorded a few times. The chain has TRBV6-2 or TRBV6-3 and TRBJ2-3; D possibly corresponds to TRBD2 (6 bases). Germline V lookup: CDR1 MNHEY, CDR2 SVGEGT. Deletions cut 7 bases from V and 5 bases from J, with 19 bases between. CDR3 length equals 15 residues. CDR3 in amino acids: CASTTGLHHLDTQYF. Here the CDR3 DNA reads TGTGCCAGCACCACGGGACTCCACCACTTAGATACGCAGTATTTT.

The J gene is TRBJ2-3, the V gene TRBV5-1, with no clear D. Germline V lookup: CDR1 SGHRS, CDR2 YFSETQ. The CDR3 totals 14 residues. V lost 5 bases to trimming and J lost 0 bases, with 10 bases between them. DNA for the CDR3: TGCGCCAGCAGTGCAGGTTCTAGCACAGATACGCAGTATTTT. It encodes CASSAGSSTDTQYF.

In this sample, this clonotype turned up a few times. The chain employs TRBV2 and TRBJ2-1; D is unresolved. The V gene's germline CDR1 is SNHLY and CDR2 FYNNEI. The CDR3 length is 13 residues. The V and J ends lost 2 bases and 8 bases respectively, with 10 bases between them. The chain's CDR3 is CASSERDYHEQFF. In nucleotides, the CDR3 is TGTGCCAGCAGTGAAAGGGATTACCATGAGCAGTTCTTC.

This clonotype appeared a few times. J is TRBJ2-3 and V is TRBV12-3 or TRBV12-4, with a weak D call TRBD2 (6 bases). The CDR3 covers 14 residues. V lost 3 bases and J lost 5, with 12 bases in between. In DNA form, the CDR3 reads TGTGCCAGCAGTTTCAGGAGGGCGGGAGATACGCAGTATTTT. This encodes CASSFRRAGDTQYF.

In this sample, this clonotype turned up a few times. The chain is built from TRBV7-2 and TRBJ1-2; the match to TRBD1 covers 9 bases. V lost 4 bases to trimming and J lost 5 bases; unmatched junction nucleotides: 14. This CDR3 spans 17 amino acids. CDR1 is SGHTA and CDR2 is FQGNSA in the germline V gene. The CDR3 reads CASSYPGGTGIDYGYTF. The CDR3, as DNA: TGTGCCAGCAGCTACCCCGGGGGGACAGGGATCGATTATGGCTACACCTTC.

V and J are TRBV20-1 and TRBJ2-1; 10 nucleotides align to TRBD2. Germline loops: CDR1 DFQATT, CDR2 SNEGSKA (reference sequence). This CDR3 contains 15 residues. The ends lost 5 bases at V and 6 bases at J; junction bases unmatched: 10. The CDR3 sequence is CSAGEGLARFNEQFF. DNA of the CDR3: TGCAGTGCTGGGGAGGGACTAGCGAGATTCAATGAGCAGTTCTTC.

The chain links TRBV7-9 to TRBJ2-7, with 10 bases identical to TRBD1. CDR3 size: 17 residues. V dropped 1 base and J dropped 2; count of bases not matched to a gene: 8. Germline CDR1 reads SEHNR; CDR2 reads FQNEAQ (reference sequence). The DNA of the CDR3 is TGTGCCAGCAGCTTAGTACGGCCGGGACAGGGGACCTACGAGCAGTACTTC. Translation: CASSLVRPGQGTYEQYF.

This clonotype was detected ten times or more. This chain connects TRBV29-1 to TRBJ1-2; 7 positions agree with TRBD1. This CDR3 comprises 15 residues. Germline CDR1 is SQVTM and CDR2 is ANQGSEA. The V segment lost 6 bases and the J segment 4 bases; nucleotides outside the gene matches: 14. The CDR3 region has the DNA TGCAGCGTCCCCGGGACAGAGGCTCATGGCTATGGCTACACCTTC. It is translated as CSVPGTEAHGYGYTF.

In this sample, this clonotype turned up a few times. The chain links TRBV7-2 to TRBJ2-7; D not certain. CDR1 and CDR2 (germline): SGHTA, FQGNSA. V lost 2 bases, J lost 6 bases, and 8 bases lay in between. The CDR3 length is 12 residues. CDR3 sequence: CASSLLRSEQYF. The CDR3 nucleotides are TGTGCCAGCAGCTTACTAAGAAGCGAGCAGTACTTC.

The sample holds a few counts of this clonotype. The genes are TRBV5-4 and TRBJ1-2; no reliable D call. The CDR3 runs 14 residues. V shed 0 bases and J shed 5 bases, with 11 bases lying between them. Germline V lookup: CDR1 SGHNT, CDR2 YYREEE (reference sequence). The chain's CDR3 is CASSLDSDQYGYTF. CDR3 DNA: TGTGCCAGCAGCTTGGACAGCGACCAATATGGCTACACCTTC. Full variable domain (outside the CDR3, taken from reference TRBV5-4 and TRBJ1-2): ETGVTQSPTHLIKTRGQQVTLRCSSQSGHNTVSWYQQALGQGPQFIFQYYREEENGRGNFPPRFSGLQFPNYSSELNVNALELDDSALYLCASSLDSDQYGYTFGSGTRLTVV.

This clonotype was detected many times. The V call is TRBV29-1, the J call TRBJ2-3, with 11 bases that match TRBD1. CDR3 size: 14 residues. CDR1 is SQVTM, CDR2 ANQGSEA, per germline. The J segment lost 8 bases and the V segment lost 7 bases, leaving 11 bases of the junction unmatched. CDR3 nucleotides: TGCAGCGCCTTTGGGACAGGGGGAAGCGGTACGCAGTATTTT. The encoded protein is CSAFGTGGSGTQYF.

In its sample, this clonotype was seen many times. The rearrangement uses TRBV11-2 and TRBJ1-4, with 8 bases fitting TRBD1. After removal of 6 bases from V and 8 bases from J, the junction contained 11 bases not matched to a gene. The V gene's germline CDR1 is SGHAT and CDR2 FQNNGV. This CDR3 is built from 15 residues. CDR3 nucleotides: TGTGCCAGCAGTTACGCAGGGGGCGCTGGGGAAAAACTGTTTTTT. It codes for CASSYAGGAGEKLFF.